This paragraph covers one TCR beta chain sequence. The antigen remains undetermined. Participants comprised healthy donors of bone marrow. These data come from a study of cytomegalovirus exposure and HLA in healthy donors. The study's findings and limits: About 87% or about 30% of the time was how often most TCR beta V segments were productive, according to an earlier analysis.

PCR employed 60 Vbeta and 13 Jbeta primers. Repertoires were generated with immunoSEQ multiplex PCR, while TCRdb's copy carries only in-frame clones and drops some. The table lists around 130,000 clones, about 78% of them singletons. This sequence originates from a man aged 50-59 years in good health and CMV-seronegative. Sample: PBMCs.

DNA for the CDR3: TGTGCCAGCAGTTACACGACAGGGGGTAATGAAAAACTGTTTTTT. It specifies CASSYTTGGNEKLFF. The chain uses TRBV6-5 and TRBJ1-4; 9 nucleotides agree with TRBD1. V lost 2 bases to trimming and J lost 4 bases; unmatched junction nucleotides: 2. Germline V gene data show CDR1 as MNHEY and CDR2 as SVGAGI. The CDR3 loop spans 15 amino acids.